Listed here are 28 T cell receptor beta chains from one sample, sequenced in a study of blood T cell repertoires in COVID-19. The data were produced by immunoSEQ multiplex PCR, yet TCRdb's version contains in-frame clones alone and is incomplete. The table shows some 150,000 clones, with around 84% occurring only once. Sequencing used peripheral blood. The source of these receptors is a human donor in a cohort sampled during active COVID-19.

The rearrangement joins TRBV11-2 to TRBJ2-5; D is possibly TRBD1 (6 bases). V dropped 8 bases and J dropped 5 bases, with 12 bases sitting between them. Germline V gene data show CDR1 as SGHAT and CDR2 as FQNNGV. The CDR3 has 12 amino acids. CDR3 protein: CASRSQGETQYF. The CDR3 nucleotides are TGTGCCAGCCGATCCCAGGGGGAGACCCAGTACTTC.

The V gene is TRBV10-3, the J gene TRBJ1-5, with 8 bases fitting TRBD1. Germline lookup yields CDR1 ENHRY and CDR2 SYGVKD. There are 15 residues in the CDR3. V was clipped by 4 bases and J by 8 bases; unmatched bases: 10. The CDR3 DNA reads TGTGCCATCAGTGTTGGGCAGGGGGCAGGTGAGCCCCAGCATTTT. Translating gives CAISVGQGAGEPQHF.

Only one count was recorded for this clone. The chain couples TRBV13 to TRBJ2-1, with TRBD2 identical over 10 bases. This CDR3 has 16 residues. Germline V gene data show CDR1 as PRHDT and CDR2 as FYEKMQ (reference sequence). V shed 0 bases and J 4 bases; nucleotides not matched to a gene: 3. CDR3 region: CASSLGAGGKYNEQFF. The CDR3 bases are TGTGCCAGCAGCTTAGGAGCGGGGGGGAAATACAATGAGCAGTTCTTC.

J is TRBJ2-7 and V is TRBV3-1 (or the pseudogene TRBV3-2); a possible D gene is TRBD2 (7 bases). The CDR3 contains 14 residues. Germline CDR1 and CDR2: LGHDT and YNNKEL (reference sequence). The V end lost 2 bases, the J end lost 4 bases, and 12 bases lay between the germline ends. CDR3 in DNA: TGTGCCAGCAGCCAAAGGCGGGGGCGTTACGAGCAGTACTTC. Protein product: CASSQRRGRYEQYF.

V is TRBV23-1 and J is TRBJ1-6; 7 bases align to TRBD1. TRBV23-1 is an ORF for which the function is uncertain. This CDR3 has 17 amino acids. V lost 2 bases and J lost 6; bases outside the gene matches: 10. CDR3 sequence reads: CASSQGSGGPPNSPLHF. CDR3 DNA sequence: TGCGCCAGCAGTCAAGGTTCAGGGGGGCCCCCTAATTCACCCCTCCACTTT.

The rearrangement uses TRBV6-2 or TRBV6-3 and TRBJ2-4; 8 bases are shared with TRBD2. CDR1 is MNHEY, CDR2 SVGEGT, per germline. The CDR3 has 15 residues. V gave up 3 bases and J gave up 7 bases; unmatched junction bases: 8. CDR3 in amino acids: CASSYRAGASNIQYF. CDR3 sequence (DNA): TGTGCCAGCAGTTATCGAGCGGGGGCATCTAACATTCAGTACTTC.

CDR3 nucleotide sequence: TGTGCCAGCAGTTTCTCCGGGACTCAGAACACTGAAGCTTTCTTT. The encoded protein is CASSFSGTQNTEAFF. This sequence joins TRBV27 and TRBJ1-1; a weak D match, TRBD1 (5 bases). The CDR3 consists of 15 residues. Germline CDR1 is MNHEY and CDR2 is SMNVEV (reference sequence). Between the trimmed V and J ends, which lost 3 bases and 1 base, there was a span of 12 bases.

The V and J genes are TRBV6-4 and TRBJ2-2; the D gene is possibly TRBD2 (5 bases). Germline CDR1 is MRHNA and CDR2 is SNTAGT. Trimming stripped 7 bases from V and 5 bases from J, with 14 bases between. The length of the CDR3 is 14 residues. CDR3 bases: TGTGCCAGCACCCCACGCCCGGGAACCGGGGAGCTGTTTTTT. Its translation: CASTPRPGTGELFF.

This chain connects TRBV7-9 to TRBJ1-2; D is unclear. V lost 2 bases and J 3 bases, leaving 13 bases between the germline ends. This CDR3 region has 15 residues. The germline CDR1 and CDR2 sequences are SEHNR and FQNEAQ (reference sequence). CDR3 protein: CASSLLNSRDYGYTF. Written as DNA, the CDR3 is TGTGCCAGCAGCTTACTAAATTCCCGGGACTATGGCTACACCTTC.

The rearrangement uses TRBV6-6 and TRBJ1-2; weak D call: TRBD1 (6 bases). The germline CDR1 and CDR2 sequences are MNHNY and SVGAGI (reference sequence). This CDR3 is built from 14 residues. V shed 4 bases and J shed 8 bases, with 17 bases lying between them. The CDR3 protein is CASSSAQGRDGYTF. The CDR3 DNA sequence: TGTGCCAGCAGTTCAGCCCAGGGGAGAGACGGCTACACCTTC.

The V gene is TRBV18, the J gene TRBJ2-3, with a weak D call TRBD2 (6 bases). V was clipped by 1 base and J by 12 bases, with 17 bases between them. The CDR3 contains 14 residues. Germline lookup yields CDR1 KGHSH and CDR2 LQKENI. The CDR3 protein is CASSPQRVTSPQYF. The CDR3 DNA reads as TGTGCCAGCTCACCACAGCGGGTTACCTCCCCACAGTATTTT.

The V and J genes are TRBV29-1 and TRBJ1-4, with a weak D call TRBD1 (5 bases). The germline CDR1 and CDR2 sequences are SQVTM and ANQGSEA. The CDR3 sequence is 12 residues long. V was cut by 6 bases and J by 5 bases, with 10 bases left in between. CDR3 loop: CSVDQGNEKLFF. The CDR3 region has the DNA TGCAGCGTCGATCAGGGAAATGAAAAACTGTTTTTT.

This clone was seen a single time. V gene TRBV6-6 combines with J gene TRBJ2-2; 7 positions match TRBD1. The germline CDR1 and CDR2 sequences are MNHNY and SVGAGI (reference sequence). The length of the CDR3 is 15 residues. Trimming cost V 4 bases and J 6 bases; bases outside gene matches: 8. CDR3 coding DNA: TGTGCCAGCAGTTCACTGACAGGGAGCCCCGGGGAGCTGTTTTTT. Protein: CASSSLTGSPGELFF.

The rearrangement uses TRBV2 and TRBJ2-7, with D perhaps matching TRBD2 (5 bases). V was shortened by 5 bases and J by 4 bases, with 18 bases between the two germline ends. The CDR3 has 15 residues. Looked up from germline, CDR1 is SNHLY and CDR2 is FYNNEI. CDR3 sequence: CASSPTPGYKYEQYF. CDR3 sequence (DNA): TGTGCCAGCAGTCCAACCCCGGGATACAAATACGAGCAGTACTTC.

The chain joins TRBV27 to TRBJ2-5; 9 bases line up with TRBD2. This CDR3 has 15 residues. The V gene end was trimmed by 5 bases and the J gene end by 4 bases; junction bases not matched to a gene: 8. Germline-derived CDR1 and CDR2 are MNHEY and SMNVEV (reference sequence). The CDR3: CASSLGASGVETQYF. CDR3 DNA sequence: TGTGCCAGCAGTCTTGGCGCTAGCGGGGTAGAGACCCAGTACTTC.

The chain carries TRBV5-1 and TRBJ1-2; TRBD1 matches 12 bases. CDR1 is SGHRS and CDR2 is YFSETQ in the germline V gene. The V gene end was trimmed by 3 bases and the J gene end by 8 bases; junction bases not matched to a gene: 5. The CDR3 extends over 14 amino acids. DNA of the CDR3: TGCGCCAGCAGCTCGGGACAGGGGGCGCGGGGCTACACCTTC. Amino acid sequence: CASSSGQGARGYTF.

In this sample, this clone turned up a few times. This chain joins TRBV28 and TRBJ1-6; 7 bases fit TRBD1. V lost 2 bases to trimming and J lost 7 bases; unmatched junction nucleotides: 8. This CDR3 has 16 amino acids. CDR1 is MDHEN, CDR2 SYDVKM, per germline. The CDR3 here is CASSLLRTGRNSPLHF. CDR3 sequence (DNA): TGTGCCAGCAGTTTACTCAGGACAGGAAGGAATTCACCCCTCCACTTT. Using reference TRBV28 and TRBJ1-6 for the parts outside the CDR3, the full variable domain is DVKVTQSSRYLVKRTGEKVFLECVQDMDHENMFWYRQDPGLGLRLIYFSYDVKMKEKGDIPEGYSVSREKKERFSLILESASTNQTSMYLCASSLLRTGRNSPLHFGNGTRLTVT.

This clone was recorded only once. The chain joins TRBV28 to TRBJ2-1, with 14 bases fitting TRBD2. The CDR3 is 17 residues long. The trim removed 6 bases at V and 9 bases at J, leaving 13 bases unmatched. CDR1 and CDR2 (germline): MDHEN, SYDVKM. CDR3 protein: CASRYGTSGGWGREQFF. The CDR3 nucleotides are TGTGCCAGCAGATACGGGACTAGCGGGGGCTGGGGCCGTGAGCAGTTCTTC.

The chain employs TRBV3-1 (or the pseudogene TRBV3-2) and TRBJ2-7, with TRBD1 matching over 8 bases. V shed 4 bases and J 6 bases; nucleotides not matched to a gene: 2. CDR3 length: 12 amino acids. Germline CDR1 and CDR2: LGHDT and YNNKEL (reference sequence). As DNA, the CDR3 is TGTGCCAGCAGCCTGACAGGGGCCGAGCAGTACTTC. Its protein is CASSLTGAEQYF.

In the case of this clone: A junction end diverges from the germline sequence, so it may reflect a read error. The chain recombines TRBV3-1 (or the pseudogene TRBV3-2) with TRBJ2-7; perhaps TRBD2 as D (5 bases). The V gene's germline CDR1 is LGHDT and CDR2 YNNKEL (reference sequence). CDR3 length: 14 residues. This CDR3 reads CASSQVKDSHEQYF. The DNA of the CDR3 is TGTGCCAGCAGCCAAGTAAAGGACTCCCACGAGCAGTACTTC.

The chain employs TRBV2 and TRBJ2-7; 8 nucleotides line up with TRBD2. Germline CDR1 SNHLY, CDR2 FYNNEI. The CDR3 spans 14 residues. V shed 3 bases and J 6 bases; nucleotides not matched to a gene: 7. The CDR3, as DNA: TGTGCCAGCAGTGAGGTGCGGGGGGTCCTCGAGCAGTACTTC. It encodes CASSEVRGVLEQYF.

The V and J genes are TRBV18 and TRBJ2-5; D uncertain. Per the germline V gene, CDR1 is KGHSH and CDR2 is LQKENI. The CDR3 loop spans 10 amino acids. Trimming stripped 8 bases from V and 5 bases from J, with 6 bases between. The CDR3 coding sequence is TGTGCCAGCGCCAGGGAGACCCAGTACTTC. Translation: CASARETQYF. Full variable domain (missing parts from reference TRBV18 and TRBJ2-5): NAGVMQNPRHLVRRRGQEARLRCSPMKGHSHVYWYRQLPEEGLKFMVYLQKENIIDESGMPKERFSAEFPKEGPSILRIQQVVRGDSAAYFCASARETQYFGPGTRLLVL.

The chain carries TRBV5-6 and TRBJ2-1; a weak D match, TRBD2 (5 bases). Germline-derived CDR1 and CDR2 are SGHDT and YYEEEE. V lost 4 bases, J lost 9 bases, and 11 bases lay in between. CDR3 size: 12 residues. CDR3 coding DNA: TGTGCCAGCAGCCTGTCGGGGTTTGAGCAGTTCTTC. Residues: CASSLSGFEQFF.

The CDR3 here is CASSPPGSTGELFF. The CDR3 nucleotides are TGTGCCAGCAGCCCTCCCGGTTCCACCGGGGAGCTGTTTTTT. This chain connects TRBV3-1 (or the pseudogene TRBV3-2) to TRBJ2-2; D unclear. V shed 4 bases and J shed 4 bases, with 10 bases lying between them. Germline V CDR1 and CDR2: LGHDT, YNNKEL (reference sequence). CDR3 length equals 14 residues.

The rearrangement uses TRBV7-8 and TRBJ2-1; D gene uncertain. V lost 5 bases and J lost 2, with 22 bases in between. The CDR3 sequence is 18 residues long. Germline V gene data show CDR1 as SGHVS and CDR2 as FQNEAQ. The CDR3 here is CASSPPFRYRGAYNEQFF. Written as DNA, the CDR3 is TGTGCCAGCAGCCCCCCTTTTCGGTATCGCGGAGCCTACAATGAGCAGTTCTTC.

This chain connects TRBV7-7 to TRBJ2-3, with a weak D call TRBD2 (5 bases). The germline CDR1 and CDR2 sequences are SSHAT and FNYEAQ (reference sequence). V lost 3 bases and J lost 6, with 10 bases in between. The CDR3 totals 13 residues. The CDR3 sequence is CASSFGIGDTQYF. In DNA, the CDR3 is TGTGCCAGCAGCTTCGGGATCGGGGATACGCAGTATTTT.

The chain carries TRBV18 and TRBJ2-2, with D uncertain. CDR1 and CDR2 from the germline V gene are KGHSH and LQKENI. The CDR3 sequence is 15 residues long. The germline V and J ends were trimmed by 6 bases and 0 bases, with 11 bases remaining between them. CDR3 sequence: CASSLYQTNTGELFF. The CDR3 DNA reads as TGTGCCAGCTCCCTGTATCAGACGAACACCGGGGAGCTGTTTTTT.

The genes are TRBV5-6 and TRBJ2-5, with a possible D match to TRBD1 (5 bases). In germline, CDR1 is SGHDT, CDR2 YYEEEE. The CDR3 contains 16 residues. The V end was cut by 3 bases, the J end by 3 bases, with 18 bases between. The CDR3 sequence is CASSWESGHLEETQYF. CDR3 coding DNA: TGTGCCAGCAGCTGGGAATCAGGACACCTGGAAGAGACCCAGTACTTC.